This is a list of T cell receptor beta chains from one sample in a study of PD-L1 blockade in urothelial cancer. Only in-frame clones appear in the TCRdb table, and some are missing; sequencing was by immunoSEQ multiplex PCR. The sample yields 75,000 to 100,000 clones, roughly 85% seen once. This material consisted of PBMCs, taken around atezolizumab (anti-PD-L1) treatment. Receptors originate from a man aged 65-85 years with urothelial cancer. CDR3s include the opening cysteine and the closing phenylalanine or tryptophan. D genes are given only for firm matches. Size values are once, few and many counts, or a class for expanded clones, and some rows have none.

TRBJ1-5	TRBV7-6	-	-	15	CASSRDSHSNQPQHF	TGTGCCAGCAGCCGGGACTCGCATAGCAATCAGCCCCAGCATTTT
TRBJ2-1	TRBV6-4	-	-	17	CASSHDTPVVMEVGQFF	TGTGCCAGCAGCCACGATACCCCAGTCGTAATGGAGGTAGGGCAGTTCTTC
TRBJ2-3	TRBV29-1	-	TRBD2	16	CSVEDWTSGVTDTQYF	TGCAGCGTTGAAGATTGGACTAGCGGGGTCACAGATACGCAGTATTTT
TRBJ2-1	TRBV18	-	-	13	CASSRGQYNEQFF	TGTGCCAGCTCACGAGGACAGTACAATGAGCAGTTCTTC
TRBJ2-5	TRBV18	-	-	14	CASSPPVQADLQYF	TGTGCCAGCTCACCACCGGTGCAGGCCGACCTCCAGTACTTC
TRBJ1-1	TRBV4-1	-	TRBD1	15	CASRGQGLKHTEAFF	TGCGCCAGCAGAGGACAGGGGCTAAAGCACACTGAAGCTTTCTTT
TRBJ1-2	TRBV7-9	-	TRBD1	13	CASSQGVVLGYTF	TGTGCCAGCAGCCAGGGGGTAGTTCTGGGCTACACCTTC
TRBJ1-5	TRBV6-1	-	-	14	CASIFQGHNQPQHF	TGTGCCAGCATCTTTCAGGGCCACAATCAGCCCCAGCATTTT
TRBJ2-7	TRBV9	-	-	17	CASSPRLRYSRNYEQYF	TGTGCCAGCAGCCCACGACTCCGGTATAGCCGGAACTACGAGCAGTACTTC
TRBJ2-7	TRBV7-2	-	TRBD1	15	CASSSDWTGGREQYF	TGTGCCAGCAGCTCCGATTGGACAGGGGGCAGGGAGCAGTACTTC
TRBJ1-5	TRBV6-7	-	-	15	CASSQKQDSNQPQHF	TGTGCCAGCAGTCAGAAACAAGATAGCAATCAGCCCCAGCATTTT
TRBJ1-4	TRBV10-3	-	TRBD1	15	CAISQDRGSNEKLFF	TGTGCCATCAGCCAGGACAGGGGTTCTAATGAAAAACTGTTTTTT
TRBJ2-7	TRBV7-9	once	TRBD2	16	CASSLISGSRPYEQYF	TGTGCCAGCAGCTTAATTAGCGGGAGTCGCCCCTACGAGCAGTACTTC
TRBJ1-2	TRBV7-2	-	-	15	CASSFSRDTNYGYTF	TGTGCCAGCAGCTTCTCCCGGGACACTAACTATGGCTACACCTTC
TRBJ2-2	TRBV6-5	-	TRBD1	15	CASSLDRARAGELFF	TGTGCCAGCAGTCTGGACAGGGCCAGGGCCGGGGAGCTGTTTTTT
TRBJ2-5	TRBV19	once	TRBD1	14	CASSPDRGGETQYF	TGTGCCAGTAGTCCGGACAGGGGCGGAGAGACCCAGTACTTC
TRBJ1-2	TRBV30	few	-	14	CAWSIFRTNYGYTF	TGTGCCTGGAGTATATTCAGGACTAACTATGGCTACACCTTC
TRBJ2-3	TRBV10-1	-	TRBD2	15	CATPSGASFTDTQYF	TGCGCCACCCCCAGCGGGGCTAGTTTCACAGATACGCAGTATTTT
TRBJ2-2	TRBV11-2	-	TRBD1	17	CASSPRTNQGDTGELFF	TGTGCCAGCAGCCCAAGAACTAATCAGGGGGACACCGGGGAGCTGTTTTTT
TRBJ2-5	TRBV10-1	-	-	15	CASSESQGLGETQYF	TGCGCCAGCAGTGAGTCCCAGGGGCTTGGGGAGACCCAGTACTTC
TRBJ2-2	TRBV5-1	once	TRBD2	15	CASSLELAAGGELFF	TGCGCCAGCAGCTTGGAACTAGCGGCTGGCGGGGAGCTGTTTTTT
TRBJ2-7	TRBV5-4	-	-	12	CASSAEGYQQYF	TGTGCCAGCAGCGCCGAGGGCTACCAGCAGTACTTC
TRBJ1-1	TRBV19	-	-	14	CASSDSTGDTEAFF	TGTGCCAGTAGCGACAGCACGGGGGACACTGAAGCTTTCTTT
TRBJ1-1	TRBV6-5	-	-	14	CASSSGQGVTEAFF	TGTGCCAGCAGCTCCGGACAAGGCGTCACTGAAGCTTTCTTT
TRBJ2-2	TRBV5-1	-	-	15	CASSLAAAGAGELFF	TGCGCCAGCAGCTTGGCCGCAGCAGGGGCCGGGGAGCTGTTTTTT
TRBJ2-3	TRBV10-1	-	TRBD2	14	CASSSSGSVDTQYF	TGCGCCAGCAGTTCTAGCGGGAGTGTAGATACGCAGTATTTT
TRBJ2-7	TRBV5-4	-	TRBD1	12	CASSFGQAEQYF	TGTGCCAGCAGCTTCGGACAGGCCGAGCAGTACTTC
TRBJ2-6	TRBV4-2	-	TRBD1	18	CASSQEGQDPSGANVLTF	TGTGCCAGCAGCCAAGAGGGACAGGATCCCTCTGGGGCCAACGTCCTGACTTTC
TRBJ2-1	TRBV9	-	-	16	CAGLPEQGRPYNEQFF	TGTGCCGGCCTGCCAGAACAGGGTCGACCCTACAATGAGCAGTTCTTC
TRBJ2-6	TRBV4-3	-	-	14	CASSSDSGANVLTF	TGCGCCAGCAGCTCAGACTCTGGGGCCAACGTCCTGACTTTC
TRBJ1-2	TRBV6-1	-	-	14	CASSIQTGNYGYTF	TGTGCCAGCAGTATCCAGACAGGCAACTATGGCTACACCTTC
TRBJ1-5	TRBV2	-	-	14	CASSEQGRSQPQHF	TGTGCCAGCAGTGAACAGGGGAGAAGTCAGCCCCAGCATTTT
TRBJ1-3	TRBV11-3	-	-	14	CASSFSGSGNTIYF	TGTGCCAGCAGCTTTAGCGGCTCTGGAAACACCATATATTTT
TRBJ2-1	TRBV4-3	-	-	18	CASSQDSKSRGNRNEQFF	TGCGCCAGCAGCCAAGATTCGAAATCCAGGGGCAACCGAAATGAGCAGTTCTTC
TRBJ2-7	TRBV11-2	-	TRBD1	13	CASSRDRGNEQYF	TGTGCCAGCAGCAGGGACAGGGGGAACGAGCAGTACTTC
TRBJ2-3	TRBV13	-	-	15	CASSLLTERTDTQYF	TGTGCCAGCAGCTTACTGACAGAGCGCACAGATACGCAGTATTTT
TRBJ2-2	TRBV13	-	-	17	CASSRPARARGTGELFF	TGTGCCAGCAGCCGACCCGCAAGGGCCAGGGGCACCGGGGAGCTGTTTTTT
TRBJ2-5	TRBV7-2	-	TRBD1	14	CASSLGQPQETQYF	TGTGCCAGCAGCTTGGGACAGCCGCAAGAGACCCAGTACTTC
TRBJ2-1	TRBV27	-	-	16	CASSFSLRVSYNEQFF	TGTGCCAGCAGTTTTTCCCTCAGGGTTTCCTACAATGAGCAGTTCTTC